This TCR beta chain was documented in a study of metastatic and nonmetastatic thyroid tumors. Looking at the study overall: Thyroid patients, malignant and benign, had repertoires compared across blood and tumor or nodule tissue.

This clone was counted at least ten times. A much more abundant neighbour one base away suggests this may be a read error. The conserved final phenylalanine or tryptophan is absent from the CDR3, which likely points to a read error. Patients underwent thyroid surgery, and none had received any treatment before it. Looked up from germline, CDR1 is MNHNS and CDR2 is SASEGT. With 7 bases clipped from V and 5 bases from J, the junction kept 10 bases outside the gene matches. The length of the CDR3 is 14 residues. TCRdb reprocessed the PCR reads via MiXCR. Of about 35,000 clones listed, roughly 19% were seen once; the top ten hold 9.5% to 15%.

Sequenced sample: blood. The chain combines TRBV6-1 with TRBJ2-7; 8 nucleotides agree with TRBD1. This TCR was sampled from a male donor with papillary thyroid cancer or a benign thyroid nodule (not recorded which). Some clones in this sample may be carry-over from other donors' samples. The chain's CDR3 is CASNLGQEYNEQYL. CDR3 in DNA: TGTGCCAGCAACTTGGGACAGGAATATAACGAGCAGTACCTC.